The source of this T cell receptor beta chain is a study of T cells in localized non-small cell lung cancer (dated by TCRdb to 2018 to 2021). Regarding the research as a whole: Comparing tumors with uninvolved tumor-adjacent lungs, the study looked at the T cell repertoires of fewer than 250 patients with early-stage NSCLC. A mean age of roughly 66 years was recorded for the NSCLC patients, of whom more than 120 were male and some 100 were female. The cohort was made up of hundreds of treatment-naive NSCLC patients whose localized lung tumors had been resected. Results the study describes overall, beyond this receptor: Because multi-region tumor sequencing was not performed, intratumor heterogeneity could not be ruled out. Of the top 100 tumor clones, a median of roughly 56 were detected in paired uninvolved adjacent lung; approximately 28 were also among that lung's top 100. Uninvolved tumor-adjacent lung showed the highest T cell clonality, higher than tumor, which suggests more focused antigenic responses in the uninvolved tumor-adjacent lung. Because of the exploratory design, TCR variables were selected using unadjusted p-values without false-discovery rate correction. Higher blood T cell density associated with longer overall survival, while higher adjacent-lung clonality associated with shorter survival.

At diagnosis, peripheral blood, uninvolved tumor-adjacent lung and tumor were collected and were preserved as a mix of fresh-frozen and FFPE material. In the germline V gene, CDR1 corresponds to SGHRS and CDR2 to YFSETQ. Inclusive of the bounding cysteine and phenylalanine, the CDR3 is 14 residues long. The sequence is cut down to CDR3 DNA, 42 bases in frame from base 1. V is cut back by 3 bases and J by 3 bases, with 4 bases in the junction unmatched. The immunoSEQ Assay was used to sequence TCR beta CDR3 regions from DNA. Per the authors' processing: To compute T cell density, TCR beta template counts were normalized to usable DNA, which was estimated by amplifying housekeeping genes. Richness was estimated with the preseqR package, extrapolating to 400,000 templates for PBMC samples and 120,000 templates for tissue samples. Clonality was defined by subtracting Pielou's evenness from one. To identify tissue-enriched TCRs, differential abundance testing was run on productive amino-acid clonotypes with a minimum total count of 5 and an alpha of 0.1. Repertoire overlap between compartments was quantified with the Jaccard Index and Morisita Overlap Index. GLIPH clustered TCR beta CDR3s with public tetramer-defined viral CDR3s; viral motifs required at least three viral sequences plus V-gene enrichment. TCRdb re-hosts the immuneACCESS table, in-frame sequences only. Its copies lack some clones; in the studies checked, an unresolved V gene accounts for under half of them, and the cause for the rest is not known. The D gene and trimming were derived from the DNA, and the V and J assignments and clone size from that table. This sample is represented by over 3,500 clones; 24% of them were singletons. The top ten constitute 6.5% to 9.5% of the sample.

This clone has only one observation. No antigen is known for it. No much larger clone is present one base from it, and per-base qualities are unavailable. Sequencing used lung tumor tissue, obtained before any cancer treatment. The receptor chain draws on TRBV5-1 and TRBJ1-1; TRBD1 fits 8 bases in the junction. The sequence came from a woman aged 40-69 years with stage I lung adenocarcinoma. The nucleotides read TGCGCCAGCAGCTGGACAGGGAGGGACACTGAAGCTTTCTTT. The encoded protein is CASSWTGRDTEAFF.